The 9 T cell receptor beta chains given below trace back to one sample, sequenced in a study of T cell responses to AZD1222 COVID-19 vaccine. The method was immunoSEQ multiplex PCR; TCRdb's version includes in-frame clones alone and lacks a portion of them. Of over 150,000 clones in the sample, 85% to 90% were seen once. Here the sequenced sample was peripheral blood, taken on day 0 of AZD1222 vaccination. The origin of the receptors is an adult in good health.

This chain uses TRBV19 with TRBJ1-4; the D is unclear. CDR3 length: 14 residues. Germline lookup yields CDR1 LNHDA and CDR2 SQIVND (reference sequence). V shed 1 base and J shed 10 bases, with 13 bases lying between them. DNA of the CDR3: TGTGCCAGTAGTATAGGTTTCGGGTCGGGAAAACTGTTTTTT. Amino acid sequence: CASSIGFGSGKLFF.

This chain links TRBV19 with TRBJ1-1; D is perhaps TRBD1 (5 bases). Germline V CDR1 and CDR2: LNHDA, SQIVND (reference sequence). V lost 1 base to trimming and J lost 4 bases, with 10 bases between them. The CDR3 runs to 14 residues. The CDR3: CASSIAGPTTEAFF. As DNA, the CDR3 is TGTGCCAGTAGTATAGCAGGGCCCACCACTGAAGCTTTCTTT.

This clone appeared a single time. This chain uses TRBV12-2 with TRBJ1-1. TRBV12-2 is noted as a pseudogene. CDR3 size: 15 residues. CDR3 nucleotide sequence: TGTGCAAGTCCCCCGGGGGGGGCTTTGAACACTGAAGCTTTCTTT. Its translation is CASPPGGALNTEAFF.

The chain combines TRBV19 with TRBJ2-7; 7 bases are shared with TRBD1. V lost 10 bases and J lost 0; bases outside the gene matches: 6. This CDR3 comprises 13 residues. The germline gives CDR1 LNHDA, CDR2 SQIVND (reference sequence). The CDR3 nucleotides are TGTGCCACCGCTAAGGGGGCCTCCTACGAGCAGTACTTC. Translation gives CATAKGASYEQYF.

This clone was detected only a few times. V gene TRBV15 combines with J gene TRBJ1-2; no definite D call. The CDR3 length is 18 residues. The germline gives CDR1 LNHNV, CDR2 YYDKDF (reference sequence). V was clipped by 0 bases and J by 3 bases, with 20 bases between them. CDR3 DNA: TGTGCCACCAGCAGAGAGGTGAGGTCCGACGGAATACACTATGGCTACACCTTC. Amino acids: CATSREVRSDGIHYGYTF. The entire variable domain, with the rest obtained from reference TRBV15 and TRBJ1-2, is as follows: DAMVIQNPRYQVTQFGKPVTLSCSQTLNHNVMYWYQQKSSQAPKLLFHYYDKDFNNEADTPDNFQSRRPNTSFCFLDIRSPGLGDTAMYLCATSREVRSDGIHYGYTFGSGTRLTVV.

The chain uses TRBV28 and TRBJ1-5; 8 bases align to TRBD1. This CDR3 region has 15 residues. V lost 3 bases to trimming and J lost 2 bases; unmatched junction nucleotides: 3. The germline V gene has CDR1 MDHEN and CDR2 SYDVKM. DNA of the CDR3: TGTGCCAGCAGTTTCCACAGGGGGGGCAATCAGCCCCAGCATTTT. This gives the protein CASSFHRGGNQPQHF.

This chain connects TRBV4-1 to TRBJ2-7; D not resolved. The CDR3 consists of 14 residues. Germline loops: CDR1 MGHRA, CDR2 YSYEKL. V gave up 0 bases and J gave up 5 bases, with 11 bases separating them. The CDR3 region has the DNA TGCGCCAGCAGCCAAGAGGGTGGGCGCCACGAGCAGTACTTC. Its protein is CASSQEGGRHEQYF.

This chain connects TRBV11-2 to TRBJ1-6; 10 positions agree with TRBD1. J gave up 10 bases and V 1 base, and 1 base lay outside the gene matches. The CDR3 runs to 14 residues. Germline V gene sequence: CDR1 SGHAT, CDR2 FQNNGV. The CDR3 region is CASSLGDRGSPLHF. In nucleotides, the CDR3 is TGTGCCAGCAGCTTAGGGGACAGGGGATCACCCCTCCACTTT.

The chain is built from TRBV5-4 and TRBJ2-7, with 9 bases that match TRBD2. V lost 4 bases and J lost 5; bases outside the gene matches: 13. Germline V gene data show CDR1 as SGHNT and CDR2 as YYREEE (reference sequence). The CDR3 extends over 16 amino acids. The CDR3 loop reads CASSKFVIAGDNEQYF. Written as DNA, the CDR3 is TGTGCCAGCAGCAAATTTGTAATAGCGGGAGACAACGAGCAGTACTTC.